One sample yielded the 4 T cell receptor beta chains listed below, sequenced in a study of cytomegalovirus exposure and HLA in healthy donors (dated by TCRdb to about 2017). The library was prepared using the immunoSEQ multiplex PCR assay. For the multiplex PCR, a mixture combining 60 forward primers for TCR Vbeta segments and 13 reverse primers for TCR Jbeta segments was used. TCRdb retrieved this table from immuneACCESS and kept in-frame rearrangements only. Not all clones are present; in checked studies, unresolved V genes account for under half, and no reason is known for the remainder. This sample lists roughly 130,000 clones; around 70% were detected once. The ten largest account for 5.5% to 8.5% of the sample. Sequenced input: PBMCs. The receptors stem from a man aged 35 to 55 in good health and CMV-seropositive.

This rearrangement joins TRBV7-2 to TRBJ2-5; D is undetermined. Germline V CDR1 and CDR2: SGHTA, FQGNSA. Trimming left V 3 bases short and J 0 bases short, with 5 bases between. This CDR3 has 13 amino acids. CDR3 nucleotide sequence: TGTGCCAGCAGCTTGAGCTACCAAGAGACCCAGTACTTC. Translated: CASSLSYQETQYF.

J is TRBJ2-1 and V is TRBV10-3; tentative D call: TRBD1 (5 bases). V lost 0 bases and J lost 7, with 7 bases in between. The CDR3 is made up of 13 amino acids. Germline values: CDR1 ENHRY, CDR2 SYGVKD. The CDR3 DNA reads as TGTGCCATCAGTGAGTCCAGGGTTAATGAGCAGTTCTTC. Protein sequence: CAISESRVNEQFF.

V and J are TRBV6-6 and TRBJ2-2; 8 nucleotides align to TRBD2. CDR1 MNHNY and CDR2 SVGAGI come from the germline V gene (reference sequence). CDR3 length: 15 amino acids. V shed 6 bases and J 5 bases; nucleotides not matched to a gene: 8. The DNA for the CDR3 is TGTGCCAGCAGCCTCCGGGGGGGAGGGACCGGGGAGCTGTTTTTT. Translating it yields CASSLRGGGTGELFF.

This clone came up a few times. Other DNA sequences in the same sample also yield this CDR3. The CDR3 nucleotides are TGTGCCAGCAGTTTATCCCGGGCAACTAATGAAAAACTGTTTTTT. This gives the protein CASSLSRATNEKLFF. The genes are TRBV27 and TRBJ1-4; D is undetermined. Trimming shortened V by 0 bases and J by 0 bases, and 5 bases separated the two germline ends. The germline V gene has CDR1 MNHEY and CDR2 SMNVEV (reference sequence). The CDR3 is made up of 15 amino acids.